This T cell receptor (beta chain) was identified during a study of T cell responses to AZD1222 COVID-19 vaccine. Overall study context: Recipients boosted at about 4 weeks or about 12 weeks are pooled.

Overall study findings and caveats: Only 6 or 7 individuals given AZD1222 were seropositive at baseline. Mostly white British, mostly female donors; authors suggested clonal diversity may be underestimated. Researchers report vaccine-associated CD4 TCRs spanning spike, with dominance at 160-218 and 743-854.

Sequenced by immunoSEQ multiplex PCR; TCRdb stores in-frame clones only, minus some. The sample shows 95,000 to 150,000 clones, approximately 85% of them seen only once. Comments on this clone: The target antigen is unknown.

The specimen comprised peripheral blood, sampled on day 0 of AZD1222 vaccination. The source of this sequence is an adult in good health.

In DNA, the CDR3 is TGTGCCAGCAGTTCCCCCGCGGGACGGACTTACGAGCAGTACTTC. It yields the protein CASSSPAGRTYEQYF. The V and J genes are TRBV28 and TRBJ2-7; TRBD2 might be the D (6 bases). Trimming stripped 4 bases from V and 4 bases from J, with 17 bases between. Germline V CDR1 and CDR2: MDHEN, SYDVKM. The CDR3 runs to 15 residues.